This T cell receptor beta chain is drawn from a study of radiation and T cells in renal cell carcinoma. Study in general: Nephrectomy followed 15 Gy stereotactic body radiation by 4 weeks. Study-level points and caveats: From baseline, blood top tumor clonotypes peaked at 2 weeks post-radiation.

As for time point: baseline pretreatment blood. The sample's treatment: 15 Gy SBRT to primary tumor, nephrectomy 4 weeks later. The tumor was a clear cell renal cell carcinoma. The data were produced by immunoSEQ multiplex PCR, yet TCRdb's version contains in-frame clones alone and is incomplete. The sample consists of 100,000 to 150,000 clones, approximately 82% of them appearing once. The CDR3 runs to 14 residues. CDR1 and CDR2 from the germline V gene are MDHEN and SYDVKM. Trimming left V 5 bases short and J 5 bases short, with 15 bases between. Notes on this clone: Its antigen remains unknown.

V is TRBV28 and J is TRBJ1-1; no definite D call. Material: blood, obtained from a patient whose treatment included radiotherapy and nephrectomy. The sequence came from a woman aged 55-69 years with renal cell carcinoma. Written as DNA, the CDR3 is TGTGCCAGCAGTCGGTCCTCTCAAGGAACTGAAGCTTTCTTT. Its translation: CASSRSSQGTEAFF.